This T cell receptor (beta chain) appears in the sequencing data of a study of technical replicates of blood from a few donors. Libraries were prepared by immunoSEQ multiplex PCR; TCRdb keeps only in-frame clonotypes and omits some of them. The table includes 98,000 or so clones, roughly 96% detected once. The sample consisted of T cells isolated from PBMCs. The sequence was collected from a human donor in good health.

The CDR3 protein is CASSLLAGGPETQYF. The CDR3 bases are TGTGCCAGCAGCCTCCTAGCGGGAGGACCGGAGACCCAGTACTTC. The rearrangement links TRBV27 to TRBJ2-5; 11 bases are shared with TRBD2. Germline-derived CDR1 and CDR2 are MNHEY and SMNVEV (reference sequence). V shed 6 bases, J shed 5 bases, and the junction held 8 bases outside the gene matches. The CDR3 spans 15 residues.